The T cell receptor beta chain described here comes from a study of T-cell reconstitution after alpha-beta-depleted transplantation in children. Using unique molecular identifiers, the investigators prepared the TCRbeta library. TCRdb recomputed calls from the PCR reads with MiXCR, one row per CDR3 protein. The sample shows approximately 640,000 distinct CDR3 sequences, roughly 15% of them seen only once. V was cut by 2 bases and J by 4 bases, with 6 bases left in between. This CDR3 has 13 residues. From germline, CDR1 is LNHNV and CDR2 YYDKDF (reference sequence). This clonotype was seen more than once but under ten times.

The chain joins TRBV15 to TRBJ2-1; D possibly corresponds to TRBD1 (6 bases). The sequencing here drew on PBMCs from the stem cell graft donor, taken from the stem cell graft. The sequence derives from a human donor who donated a stem cell graft to a child with acute myeloid leukemia. CDR3 residues: CATSRTGYNEQFF. The CDR3 nucleotides are TGTGCCACCAGCAGAACAGGGTACAATGAGCAGTTCTTC.